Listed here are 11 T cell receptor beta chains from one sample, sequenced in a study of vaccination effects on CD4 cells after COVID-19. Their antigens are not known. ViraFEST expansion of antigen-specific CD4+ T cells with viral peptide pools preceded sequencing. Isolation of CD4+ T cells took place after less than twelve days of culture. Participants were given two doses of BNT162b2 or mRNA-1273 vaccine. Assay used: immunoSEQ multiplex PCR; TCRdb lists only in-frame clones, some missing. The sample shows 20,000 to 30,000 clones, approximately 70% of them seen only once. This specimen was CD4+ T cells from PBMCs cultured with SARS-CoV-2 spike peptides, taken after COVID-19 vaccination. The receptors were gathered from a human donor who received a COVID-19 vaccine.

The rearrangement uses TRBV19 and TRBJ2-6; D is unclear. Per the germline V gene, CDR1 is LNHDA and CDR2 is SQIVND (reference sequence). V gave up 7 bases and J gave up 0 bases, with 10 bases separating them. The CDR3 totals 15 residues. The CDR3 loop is CASTPGPSGANVLTF. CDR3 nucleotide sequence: TGTGCCAGTACCCCTGGTCCCTCTGGGGCCAACGTCCTGACTTTC.

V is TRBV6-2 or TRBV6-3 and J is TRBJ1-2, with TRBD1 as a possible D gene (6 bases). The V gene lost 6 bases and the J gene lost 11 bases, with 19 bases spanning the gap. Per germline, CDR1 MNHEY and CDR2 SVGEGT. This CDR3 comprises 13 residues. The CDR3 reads CASSLIRGQGYTF. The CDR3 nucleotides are TGTGCCAGCAGCTTAATACGAGGGCAGGGGTACACCTTC.

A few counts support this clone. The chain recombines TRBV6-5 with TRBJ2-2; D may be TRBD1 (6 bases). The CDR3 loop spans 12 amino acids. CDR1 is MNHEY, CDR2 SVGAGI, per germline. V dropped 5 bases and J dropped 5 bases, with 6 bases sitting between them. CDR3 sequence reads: CASSTGTGELFF. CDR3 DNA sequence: TGTGCCAGCAGTACAGGGACCGGGGAGCTGTTTTTT.

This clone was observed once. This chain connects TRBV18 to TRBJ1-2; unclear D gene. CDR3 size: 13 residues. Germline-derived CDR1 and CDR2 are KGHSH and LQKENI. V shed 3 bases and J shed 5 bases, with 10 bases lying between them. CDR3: CASSPINSYGYTF. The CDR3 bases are TGTGCCAGCTCACCGATTAATTCTTATGGCTACACCTTC.

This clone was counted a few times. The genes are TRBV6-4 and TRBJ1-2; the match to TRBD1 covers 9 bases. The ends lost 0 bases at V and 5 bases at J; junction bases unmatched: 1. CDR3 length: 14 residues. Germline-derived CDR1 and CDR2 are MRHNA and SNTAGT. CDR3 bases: TGTGCCAGCAGTGACTCGGGGACAGGGTATGGCTACACCTTC. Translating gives CASSDSGTGYGYTF.

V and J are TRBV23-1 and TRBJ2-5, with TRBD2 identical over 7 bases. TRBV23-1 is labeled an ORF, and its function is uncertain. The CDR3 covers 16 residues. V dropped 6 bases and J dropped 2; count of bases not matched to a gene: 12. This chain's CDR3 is CASSTLMAGEQETQYF. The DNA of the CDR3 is TGCGCCAGCAGCACATTGATGGCGGGGGAGCAAGAGACCCAGTACTTC.

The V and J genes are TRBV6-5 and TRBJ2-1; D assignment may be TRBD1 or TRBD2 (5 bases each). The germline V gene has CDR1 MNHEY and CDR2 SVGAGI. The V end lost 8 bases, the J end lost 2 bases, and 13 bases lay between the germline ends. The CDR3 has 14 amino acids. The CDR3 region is CASRLSGPYNEQFF. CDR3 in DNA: TGTGCCAGCCGGCTATCGGGGCCCTACAATGAGCAGTTCTTC.

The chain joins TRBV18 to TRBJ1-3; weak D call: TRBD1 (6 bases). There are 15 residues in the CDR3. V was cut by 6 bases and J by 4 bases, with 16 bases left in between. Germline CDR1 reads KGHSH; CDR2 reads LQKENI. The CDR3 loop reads CASSLPGTSGNTIYF. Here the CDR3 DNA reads TGTGCCAGCTCTCTCCCGGGGACATCAGGAAACACCATATATTTT.

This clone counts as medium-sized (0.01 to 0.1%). The CDR3 region is CASSPRRTTNEKLFF. The CDR3 bases are TGTGCCAGCTCACCAAGACGGACAACTAATGAAAAACTGTTTTTT. The chain carries TRBV18 and TRBJ1-4; D not certain. Trimming shortened V by 2 bases and J by 0 bases, and 7 bases separated the two germline ends. This CDR3 comprises 15 residues. CDR1 KGHSH and CDR2 LQKENI come from the germline V gene.

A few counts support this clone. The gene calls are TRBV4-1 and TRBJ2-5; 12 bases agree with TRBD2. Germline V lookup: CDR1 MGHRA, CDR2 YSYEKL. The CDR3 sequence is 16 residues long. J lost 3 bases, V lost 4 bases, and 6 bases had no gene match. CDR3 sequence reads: CASSLRTSGTEETQYF. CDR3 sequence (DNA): TGCGCCAGCAGCCTGCGGACTAGCGGGACAGAAGAGACCCAGTACTTC.

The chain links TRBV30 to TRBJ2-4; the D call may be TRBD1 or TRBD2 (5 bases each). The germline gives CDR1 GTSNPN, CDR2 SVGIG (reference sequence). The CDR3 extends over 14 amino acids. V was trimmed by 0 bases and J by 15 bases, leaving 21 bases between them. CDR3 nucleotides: TGTGCCTGGAGTGTACAATCGGGACCCAAAACGCGGTACTTC. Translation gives CAWSVQSGPKTRYF. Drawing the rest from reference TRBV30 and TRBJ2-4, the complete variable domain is SQTIHQWPATLVQPVGSPLSLECTVEGTSNPNLYWYRQAAGRGLQLLFYSVGIGQISSEVPQNLSASRPQDRQFILSSKKLLLSDSGFYLCAWSVQSGPKTRYFGAGTRLSVL.